This TCR beta chain was recorded in a study of CD8 T cells in Susac syndrome. Study-wide findings and caveats: It was acknowledged by the study that relatively few individuals were included in its TCR sequencing and HLA analysis.

The CDR3 is 13 residues long. The V gene end was trimmed by 3 bases and the J gene end by 9 bases; junction bases not matched to a gene: 10. Looked up from germline, CDR1 is SQVTM and CDR2 is ANQGSEA. cDNA came from around 0.54 to 1 ug RNA primed by random hexamers. TCRdb independently ran MiXCR on the immunoSEQ multiplex PCR reads; one entry per CDR3 protein. Altogether under 200,000 distinct CDR3 sequences are present, approximately 95% being singletons, with the ten largest covering approximately 0.1%. Sequencing of TCR beta was carried out in blood CD8+ and CD4+ T cells. Notes on this clonotype: Its specificity is unknown.

The sequence derives from a human donor in good health. Material: CD4+ T cells from PBMCs. This chain joins TRBV29-1 and TRBJ2-5; 7 bases match TRBD2. The CDR3 DNA sequence: TGCAGCGTTGAGACGGGAGGCATAGCGGCCCAGTACTTC. Amino acid sequence: CSVETGGIAAQYF.